This TCR beta chain comes out of a study of T cell therapy after organ transplantation. V lost 4 bases, J lost 6 bases, and 13 bases lay in between. Per germline, CDR1 LNHDA and CDR2 SQIVND (reference sequence). The CDR3 spans 14 residues. Assay: immunoSEQ multiplex PCR; the TCRdb copy retains only in-frame clones and omits some. Among 4,800 or so clones listed, 65% to 80% were seen once. About this clone: Antigen unknown.

Time point meaning: 4-8 weeks after completion of therapy. Sequencing used CD8+ T cells from blood, obtained after autologous CMV-specific T cell therapy. The receptor was derived from a human patient who had received a solid organ transplant and had CMV disease. Some T cells may be provided by the graft donor. The chain uses TRBV19 and TRBJ1-5; D is uncertain. Here the CDR3 reads CASSNPLVGQPQHF. The CDR3 bases are TGTGCCAGTAGTAATCCCTTAGTCGGTCAGCCCCAGCATTTT.